What follows are 22 T cell receptor beta chains derived from one specimen sequenced in a study of OX40 agonist ivuxolimab in advanced cancers. Sequencing was performed with immunoSEQ multiplex PCR; in TCRdb, only in-frame clones are kept and a portion is missing. The sample contains some 85,000 clones, roughly 90% of which appear only once. The sequencing used CD4+ or CD8+ T cells sorted from blood, collected in a trial of the OX40 agonist ivuxolimab. The receptors originated from an adult with an advanced solid tumor such as melanoma, head and neck, liver or kidney cancer.

The chain joins TRBV7-2 to TRBJ1-3; D unresolved. CDR1 and CDR2 (germline): SGHTA, FQGNSA. CDR3 length equals 15 residues. V dropped 1 base and J dropped 0 bases, with 7 bases sitting between them. In DNA, the CDR3 is TGTGCCAGCAGCTTAGATTCAGCCTCTGGAAACACCATATATTTT. Translation gives CASSLDSASGNTIYF.

This clone was seen once. The rearrangement links TRBV7-2 to TRBJ2-3; 8 nucleotides line up with TRBD2. Trimming took 6 bases from V and 4 from J; bases not matched to a gene: 15. This CDR3 has 17 residues. Germline lookup yields CDR1 SGHTA and CDR2 FQGNSA. The DNA for the CDR3 is TGTGCCAGCAGTCTTAGGGGAGCGGGGGCCCCTCCAGATACGCAGTATTTT. Amino acids: CASSLRGAGAPPDTQYF. The full variable domain, in which reference TRBV7-2 and TRBJ2-3 provide the parts outside the CDR3, is GAGVSQSPSNKVTEKGKDVELRCDPISGHTALYWYRQSLGQGLEFLIYFQGNSAPDKSGLPSDRFSAERTGGSVSTLTIQRTQQEDSAVYLCASSLRGAGAPPDTQYFGPGTRLTVL.

This clone occurred a few times. V gene TRBV7-2 combines with J gene TRBJ1-2; 10 bases are a match to TRBD1. V shed 4 bases, J shed 5 bases, and the junction held 7 bases outside the gene matches. The CDR3 is 15 residues long. Germline CDR1 is SGHTA and CDR2 is FQGNSA. CDR3 nucleotides: TGTGCCAGCAGCTCGACAGGGGGCTTAGAGTATGGCTACACCTTC. Protein product: CASSSTGGLEYGYTF.

The gene calls are TRBV5-1 and TRBJ2-7, with a possible D match to TRBD1 (5 bases). The CDR3 totals 13 residues. V lost 4 bases to trimming and J lost 2 bases, with 10 bases between them. The germline V gene encodes CDR1 SGHRS and CDR2 YFSETQ. The CDR3 DNA is TGCGCCAGCAGCATGGCAGGGACCTACGAGCAGTACTTC. Protein product: CASSMAGTYEQYF.

The V and J genes are TRBV19 and TRBJ2-7; 9 bases are shared with TRBD2. The CDR3 consists of 18 residues. J lost 6 bases, V lost 2 bases, and 17 bases had no gene match. Germline V CDR1 and CDR2: LNHDA, SQIVND (reference sequence). For the CDR3, the DNA is TGTGCCAGTAGTATAAGTAAGGAGGTAGGGACTAGCTGGGGCGAGCAGTACTTC. It is translated as CASSISKEVGTSWGEQYF.

The rearrangement links TRBV27 to TRBJ2-7, with a weak D call TRBD2 (5 bases). The CDR3 is 13 residues long. Germline V CDR1 and CDR2: MNHEY, SMNVEV (reference sequence). V dropped 5 bases and J dropped 5 bases, with 13 bases sitting between them. This chain's CDR3 is CASSPLLGNEQYF. The CDR3 coding sequence is TGTGCCAGCAGTCCGCTCCTCGGGAACGAGCAGTACTTC.

The CDR3 reads CASRDRVDYGYTF. The CDR3 DNA reads TGTGCCAGCCGGGACAGGGTCGACTATGGCTACACCTTC. V and J are TRBV19 and TRBJ1-2; 9 bases agree with TRBD1. CDR1 and CDR2 from the germline V gene are LNHDA and SQIVND (reference sequence). The CDR3 is made up of 13 amino acids. V lost 9 bases, J lost 3 bases, and 5 bases stayed unmatched.

The chain carries TRBV30 and TRBJ1-3; D is uncertain. Germline CDR1 is GTSNPN and CDR2 is SVGIG (reference sequence). The V and J ends lost 0 bases and 0 bases respectively, with 12 bases between them. The CDR3 is made up of 16 amino acids. CDR3 in amino acids: CAWSVRGLVSGNTIYF. The CDR3 DNA reads TGTGCCTGGAGTGTTCGGGGTCTTGTCTCTGGAAACACCATATATTTT.

This clone has a handful of counts. V is TRBV5-1 and J is TRBJ2-7; D call uncertain. Trimming cost V 0 bases and J 0 bases, with 7 bases left between them. This CDR3 is built from 14 residues. Germline CDR1 and CDR2: SGHRS and YFSETQ. CDR3 protein: CASSLDAHSYEQYF. CDR3 DNA sequence: TGCGCCAGCAGCTTGGATGCCCACTCCTACGAGCAGTACTTC.

This chain links TRBV5-4 with TRBJ2-5, with 9 bases identical to TRBD2. CDR3 size: 15 residues. Germline CDR1 reads SGHNT; CDR2 reads YYREEE (reference sequence). V was pared by 0 bases and J by 2 bases, with 2 bases of the junction left unmatched. CDR3 region: CASSLGLAGQETQYF. CDR3 DNA sequence: TGTGCCAGCAGCTTGGGGCTAGCGGGGCAAGAGACCCAGTACTTC.

J is TRBJ1-3 and V is TRBV7-9; the D gene is possibly TRBD1 (6 bases). The CDR3 extends over 14 amino acids. Trimming stripped 5 bases from V and 2 bases from J, with 10 bases between. Per the germline V gene, CDR1 is SEHNR and CDR2 is FQNEAQ (reference sequence). For the CDR3, the DNA is TGTGCCAGCAGCCTTCGACAGGCTGGAAACACCATATATTTT. It is translated as CASSLRQAGNTIYF.

The rearrangement joins TRBV5-6 to TRBJ2-7, with D possibly being TRBD1 (5 bases). The CDR3 contains 13 residues. Per germline, CDR1 SGHDT and CDR2 YYEEEE. The ends were cut back, 0 bases at V and 5 bases at J, with 9 bases in the middle. This chain's CDR3 is CASSLVQGHEQYF. DNA for the CDR3: TGTGCCAGCAGCTTGGTTCAGGGCCACGAGCAGTACTTC. Based on the CDR3 plus reference TRBV5-6 and TRBJ2-7, the full variable domain is DAGVTQSPTHLIKTRGQQVTLRCSPKSGHDTVSWYQQALGQGPQFIFQYYEEEERQRGNFPDRFSGHQFPNYSSELNVNALLLGDSALYLCASSLVQGHEQYFGPGTRLTVT.

This sequence joins TRBV5-5 and TRBJ2-7; unclear D gene. Germline V CDR1 and CDR2: SGHKS, YYEKEE (reference sequence). This CDR3 region has 14 residues. V lost 0 bases and J lost 3, with 10 bases in between. CDR3 loop: CASSLAGPSYEQYF. As DNA, the CDR3 is TGTGCCAGCAGCTTGGCCGGTCCGAGCTACGAGCAGTACTTC. The full variable domain, in which reference TRBV5-5 and TRBJ2-7 provide the parts outside the CDR3, is DAGVTQSPTHLIKTRGQQVTLRCSPISGHKSVSWYQQVLGQGPQFIFQYYEKEERGRGNFPDRFSARQFPNYSSELNVNALLLGDSALYLCASSLAGPSYEQYFGPGTRLTVT.

The chain employs TRBV5-4 and TRBJ1-1; D is perhaps TRBD1 (6 bases). Germline V gene lookup returns CDR1 SGHNT and CDR2 YYREEE (reference sequence). The CDR3 length is 17 residues. Trimming took 4 bases from V and 1 from J, leaving 20 bases between them. CDR3 loop: CASSPGEGGQPNTEAFF. The CDR3 DNA sequence: TGTGCCAGCAGCCCGGGGGAGGGGGGCCAGCCGAACACTGAAGCTTTCTTT.

The chain recombines TRBV14 with TRBJ1-3; TRBD1 is a possible D gene (5 bases). V shed 4 bases and J shed 4 bases, with 11 bases lying between them. This CDR3 has 14 amino acids. From germline, CDR1 is SGHDN and CDR2 FVKESK. This chain's CDR3 is CASSPPGLGNTIYF. The CDR3 region has the DNA TGTGCCAGCAGCCCCCCAGGGCTCGGAAACACCATATATTTT.

V gene TRBV6-5 combines with J gene TRBJ1-1; a weak D match, TRBD1 (6 bases). The V gene's germline CDR1 is MNHEY and CDR2 SVGAGI. V dropped 6 bases and J dropped 5 bases, with 19 bases sitting between them. The CDR3 covers 15 residues. The CDR3 bases are TGTGCCAGCAGCTCCAGGGGCGGTCGGGGGACTGAAGCTTTCTTT. Residues: CASSSRGGRGTEAFF.

The chain carries TRBV19 and TRBJ2-3; 10 positions match TRBD2. CDR3 length: 17 residues. With 7 bases clipped from V and 5 bases from J, the junction kept 15 bases outside the gene matches. Germline V gene sequence: CDR1 LNHDA, CDR2 SQIVND (reference sequence). The DNA of the CDR3 is TGTGCCAGTACCCTCCGGAGTAGCGGGGGGTTCCGAGATACGCAGTATTTT. This gives the protein CASTLRSSGGFRDTQYF.

V usage is TRBV25-1 and J usage is TRBJ1-1; 7 nucleotides line up with TRBD1. Trimming at V came to 6 bases and at J to 7 bases, leaving 11 bases not matched to a gene. Per the germline V gene, CDR1 is MGHDK and CDR2 is SYGVNS. CDR3 length equals 14 residues. The CDR3 region has the DNA TGTGCCAGCAGCCGGGGAGGGGGCAGGAGTGAAGCTTTCTTT. It is translated as CASSRGGGRSEAFF.

This clone was seen only a few times. The CDR3 DNA reads as TGTGCCATCAGTCGACAGGGGGATACTGCTGAAGCTTTCTTT. Its protein product is CAISRQGDTAEAFF. The genes are TRBV10-3 and TRBJ1-1; 9 nucleotides line up with TRBD1. The junction had 7 bases not matched to a gene; V was cut back by 5 bases and J by 6 bases. The CDR3 contains 14 residues. CDR1 is ENHRY and CDR2 is SYGVKD in the germline V gene.

The V call is TRBV7-2, the J call TRBJ2-1, with D uncertain. V was cut by 1 base and J by 8 bases, with 6 bases left in between. Germline CDR1 is SGHTA and CDR2 is FQGNSA. This CDR3 has 12 residues. The CDR3 DNA is TGTGCCAGCAGCTTAGAGGTTCATGAGCAGTTCTTC. It yields the protein CASSLEVHEQFF.

The chain has TRBV5-1 and TRBJ2-5; D gene ambiguous. CDR3 length equals 15 residues. Trimming took off 1 base at V and 1 base at J, with 11 bases between the two ends. CDR1 SGHRS and CDR2 YFSETQ come from the germline V gene. The CDR3 loop is CASSLRGLPQETQYF. CDR3 sequence (DNA): TGCGCCAGCAGCTTGCGTGGGCTCCCCCAAGAGACCCAGTACTTC.

This chain uses TRBV9 with TRBJ1-6; D perhaps matches TRBD1 (5 bases). This CDR3 has 14 residues. V lost 4 bases and J 5 bases, leaving 10 bases between the germline ends. Germline CDR1 SGDLS, CDR2 YYNGEE. CDR3 sequence (DNA): TGTGCCAGCAGCCTGACAGCGAATAATTCACCCCTCCACTTT. Translated, it gives CASSLTANNSPLHF.